A selection of T cell receptor beta chains follows, all from one sample in a study of cytomegalovirus exposure and HLA in healthy donors. Measured with immunoSEQ multiplex PCR; TCRdb has only the in-frame clones, and not every one. The table records hundreds of thousands of clones, around 80% of them present only once. The sample was PBMCs. The receptors stem from a man younger than 45 in good health and CMV-seronegative. Both conserved end residues are part of each CDR3. Each record gives: CDR3 protein, CDR3 DNA, D gene, V gene, J gene. The D gene is left open where the match is weak.

CASSPGTVERNTIYF	TGTGCCAGCAGTCCTGGGACAGTAGAGAGAAACACCATATATTTT	TRBD1	TRBV6-5	TRBJ1-3
CAGSRRVGQPYGYTF	TGTGCTGGGTCCCGGAGGGTTGGGCAACCCTATGGCTACACCTTC	-	TRBV7-7	TRBJ1-2
CASSAGLAGGPRDTQYF	TGTGCCAGCAGCGCCGGGCTAGCGGGGGGGCCTCGTGATACGCAGTATTTT	TRBD2	TRBV9	TRBJ2-3
CATGQDFWTGELFF	TGTGCCACCGGACAGGACTTTTGGACCGGGGAGCTGTTTTTT	TRBD1	TRBV6-1	TRBJ2-2
CASGGRGPNQPQHF	TGTGCCAGCGGCGGCAGGGGGCCGAATCAGCCCCAGCATTTT	TRBD1	TRBV2	TRBJ1-5
CASSLAGSYTF	TGCGCCAGCAGCTTGGCCGGGAGCTACACCTTC	-	TRBV5-1	TRBJ1-2
CASSYDGQGAEAFF	TGTGCCAGCAGTTATGATGGACAGGGGGCTGAAGCTTTCTTT	TRBD1	TRBV6-6	TRBJ1-1
CASSYGTGRYEQYF	TGTGCCAGCAGTTACGGGACAGGGAGGTACGAGCAGTACTTC	TRBD1	TRBV6-5	TRBJ2-7
CASSLGQGLLTGELFF	TGCGCCAGCAGCTTAGGACAGGGGCTCCTCACCGGGGAGCTGTTTTTT	TRBD1	TRBV5-1	TRBJ2-2
CASSSPDEKLFF	TGTGCCAGCAGTTCCCCAGATGAAAAACTGTTTTTT	-	TRBV27	TRBJ1-4
CASSLSSGGTDTQYF	TGTGCCAGCAGCTTGTCTAGCGGGGGAACAGATACGCAGTATTTT	TRBD2	TRBV7-2	TRBJ2-3
CASSEGEWPYREKLFF	TGTGCCAGCAGTGAAGGGGAGTGGCCTTACCGGGAAAAACTGTTTTTT	-	TRBV6-1	TRBJ1-4
CASSASGTGELFF	TGTGCCAGCAGTGCCTCGGGCACCGGGGAGCTGTTTTTT	-	TRBV6-1	TRBJ2-2
CATSRDRQGADTQYF	TGTGCCACCAGCAGAGACCGACAGGGGGCAGATACGCAGTATTTT	TRBD1	TRBV15	TRBJ2-3
CAITDRGCATNEKLFF	TGTGCCATCACCGACAGGGGCTGTGCAACTAATGAAAAACTGTTTTTT	TRBD1	TRBV10-3	TRBJ1-4
CASSSGYNEQFF	TGTGCCAGCAGCTCCGGCTACAATGAGCAGTTCTTC	-	TRBV11-2	TRBJ2-1
CASSYSGHLGATLSGNTIYF	TGTGCCAGCAGTTACTCGGGACATTTAGGAGCAACTCTCTCTGGAAACACCATATATTTT	-	TRBV2	TRBJ1-3
CASSTPPGIPYEQYF	TGTGCCAGCAGTACCCCTCCGGGGATCCCCTACGAGCAGTACTTC	-	TRBV28	TRBJ2-7
CASSRTGNTGELFF	TGTGCCAGCAGCCGGACAGGGAACACCGGGGAGCTGTTTTTT	TRBD1	TRBV7-2	TRBJ2-2
CASSYYPGEANTEAFF	TGTGCCAGCAGTTATTACCCGGGGGAGGCGAACACTGAAGCTTTCTTT	-	TRBV6-6	TRBJ1-1